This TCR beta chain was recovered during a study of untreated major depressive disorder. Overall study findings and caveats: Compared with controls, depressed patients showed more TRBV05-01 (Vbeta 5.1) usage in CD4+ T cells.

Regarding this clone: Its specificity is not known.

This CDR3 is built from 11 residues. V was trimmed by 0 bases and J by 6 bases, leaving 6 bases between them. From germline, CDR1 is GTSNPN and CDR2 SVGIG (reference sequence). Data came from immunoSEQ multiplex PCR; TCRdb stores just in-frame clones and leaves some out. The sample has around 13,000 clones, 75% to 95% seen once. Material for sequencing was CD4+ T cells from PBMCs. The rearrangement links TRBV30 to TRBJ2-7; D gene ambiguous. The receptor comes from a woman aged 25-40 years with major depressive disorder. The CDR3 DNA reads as TGTGCCTGGAGTGTAGAAAGCGAGCAGTACTTC. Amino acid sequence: CAWSVESEQYF.